Following are 19 T cell receptor beta chains from one sample sequenced in a study of T cell responses to AZD1222 COVID-19 vaccine. Clones were read by immunoSEQ multiplex PCR, and TCRdb kept only the in-frame ones, dropping some. The sample includes about 120,000 clones, roughly 90% seen only once; the top ten take approximately 8.4%. The specimen was peripheral blood, collected on day 0 of AZD1222 vaccination. The receptors come from an adult in good health.

This clone was detected ten times or more. J is TRBJ1-2 and V is TRBV28; D possibly corresponds to TRBD1 (6 bases). Between the trimmed V and J ends, which lost 4 bases and 7 bases, there was a span of 10 bases. The germline V gene encodes CDR1 MDHEN and CDR2 SYDVKM. The CDR3 length is 12 residues. CDR3 amino acids: CASSSTGFGYTF. CDR3 nucleotide sequence: TGTGCCAGCAGTTCCACAGGGTTTGGCTACACCTTC.

The chain links TRBV6-5 to TRBJ1-4; D unclear. This CDR3 region has 15 residues. The germline CDR1 and CDR2 sequences are MNHEY and SVGAGI. V dropped 3 bases and J dropped 0 bases, with 8 bases sitting between them. CDR3 DNA: TGTGCCAGCAGTTATGTGGCCGCAACTAATGAAAAACTGTTTTTT. Translating gives CASSYVAATNEKLFF.

This clone has more than one count but fewer than ten. The CDR3 loop reads CASSLAQGADEAFF. CDR3 nucleotides: TGCGCCAGCAGCTTGGCCCAGGGGGCGGATGAAGCTTTCTTT. The chain carries TRBV5-1 and TRBJ1-1, with 8 bases lining up with TRBD1. The CDR3 sequence is 14 residues long. Losses at the gene ends were 0 bases for V and 7 bases for J; bases not matched to a gene: 5. The germline CDR1 and CDR2 sequences are SGHRS and YFSETQ.

This clone was recorded a few times. The chain combines TRBV6-5 with TRBJ1-1; D is ambiguous. CDR3 length equals 12 residues. V was cut by 4 bases and J by 6 bases, with 9 bases left in between. Per germline, CDR1 MNHEY and CDR2 SVGAGI. CDR3 in amino acids: CASSSLGAEAFF. CDR3 DNA sequence: TGTGCCAGCAGTTCCCTCGGGGCTGAAGCTTTCTTT.

The chain carries TRBV28 and TRBJ1-4, with D unclear. Trimming shortened V by 8 bases and J by 4 bases, and 8 bases separated the two germline ends. The CDR3 contains 12 residues. The V gene's germline CDR1 is MDHEN and CDR2 SYDVKM. Here the CDR3 DNA reads TGTGCCAGCGCGGCCCATAATGAAAAACTGTTTTTT. It yields the protein CASAAHNEKLFF.

A single count supports this clone. The rearrangement links TRBV20-1 to TRBJ2-1; unclear D gene. Germline V gene data show CDR1 as DFQATT and CDR2 as SNEGSKA (reference sequence). This CDR3 comprises 10 residues. V dropped 6 bases and J dropped 7 bases, with 7 bases sitting between them. The CDR3 region is CSAYGNEQFF. The DNA of the CDR3 is TGCAGTGCATACGGGAATGAGCAGTTCTTC.

V and J are TRBV27 and TRBJ2-3; tentative D call: TRBD1 (5 bases). V lost 5 bases and J lost 6, with 21 bases in between. The CDR3 extends over 16 amino acids. The V gene's germline CDR1 is MNHEY and CDR2 SMNVEV (reference sequence). Here the CDR3 DNA reads TGTGCCAGCAGTCCTCGGATCTCATTGGGGCTGGATACGCAGTATTTT. As protein: CASSPRISLGLDTQYF.

The J gene is TRBJ1-6, the V gene TRBV18; D not certain. CDR1 is KGHSH, CDR2 LQKENI, per germline. The CDR3 covers 15 residues. V lost 2 bases and J lost 7, with 12 bases in between. CDR3 DNA sequence: TGTGCCAGCTCACCATATGACACGGAGAATTCACCCCTCCACTTT. It encodes CASSPYDTENSPLHF. The complete variable domain, with remaining parts taken from reference TRBV18 and TRBJ1-6, reads NAGVMQNPRHLVRRRGQEARLRCSPMKGHSHVYWYRQLPEEGLKFMVYLQKENIIDESGMPKERFSAEFPKEGPSILRIQQVVRGDSAAYFCASSPYDTENSPLHFGNGTRLTVT.

The CDR3 protein is CASGGNPLGGYTF. Written as DNA, the CDR3 is TGTGCCAGCGGGGGGAACCCGTTGGGAGGCTACACCTTC. This chain links TRBV25-1 with TRBJ1-2; D is perhaps TRBD1 (5 bases). Germline V lookup: CDR1 MGHDK, CDR2 SYGVNS. CDR3 length equals 13 residues. V gave up 8 bases and J gave up 8 bases, with 18 bases separating them.

The chain has TRBV6-5 and TRBJ1-1, with TRBD1 matching 7 bases. CDR1 and CDR2 from the germline V gene are MNHEY and SVGAGI. V was pared by 10 bases and J by 5 bases, with 10 bases of the junction left unmatched. This CDR3 comprises 13 residues. The CDR3 DNA reads as TGTGCCACCATGACAGGGTTTTGGACTGAAGCTTTCTTT. This encodes CATMTGFWTEAFF.

This rearrangement joins TRBV5-4 to TRBJ1-5, with a possible D match to TRBD1 (5 bases). CDR3 length: 13 residues. In germline, CDR1 is SGHNT, CDR2 YYREEE (reference sequence). Trimming cost V 4 bases and J 4 bases, with 9 bases left between them. The CDR3 region is CASSVRGNQPQHF. The CDR3 coding sequence is TGTGCCAGCAGCGTAAGGGGTAATCAGCCCCAGCATTTT.

The CDR3 here is CASSFGHEQFF. CDR3 in DNA: TGTGCCAGCAGTTTCGGGCATGAGCAGTTCTTC. V is TRBV5-4 and J is TRBJ2-1, with D uncertain. CDR3 length: 11 amino acids. From germline, CDR1 is SGHNT and CDR2 YYREEE (reference sequence). V was shortened by 5 bases and J by 8 bases, with 8 bases between the two germline ends.

The chain is built from TRBV5-4 and TRBJ1-5; D gene uncertain. This CDR3 comprises 12 residues. V lost 4 bases, J lost 7 bases, and 9 bases lay in between. Germline V lookup: CDR1 SGHNT, CDR2 YYREEE (reference sequence). CDR3 in DNA: TGTGCCAGCAGCCTAGACAAACAGCCCCAGCATTTT. This translates into CASSLDKQPQHF.

This rearrangement joins TRBV12-5 to TRBJ1-5, with 7 bases that match TRBD1. Losses at the gene ends were 5 bases for V and 4 bases for J; bases not matched to a gene: 11. The CDR3 is 16 amino acids. Germline CDR1 and CDR2: LGHNT and FRNRAP. The CDR3, as DNA: TGTGCTAGTGGTCCGCCGGGGACAGTTATGAATCAGCCCCAGCATTTT. Its protein product is CASGPPGTVMNQPQHF.

The chain uses TRBV2 and TRBJ2-7; D is unclear. Germline assignment: CDR1 SNHLY and CDR2 FYNNEI. The CDR3 spans 11 residues. With 6 bases removed from V and 3 bases from J, the gap between germline ends came to 6 bases. The CDR3 DNA sequence: TGTGCCAGCAGCCCTCACTACGAGCAGTACTTC. Translated: CASSPHYEQYF.

The gene calls are TRBV28 and TRBJ1-5; D is possibly TRBD1 (5 bases). There are 14 residues in the CDR3. Germline CDR1 and CDR2: MDHEN and SYDVKM. V shed 2 bases and J shed 2 bases, with 7 bases lying between them. The CDR3 DNA reads TGTGCCAGCAGTTTAGTCAGGGGCAATCAGCCCCAGCATTTT. It encodes CASSLVRGNQPQHF. The full variable domain, completed using reference TRBV28 and TRBJ1-5, is DVKVTQSSRYLVKRTGEKVFLECVQDMDHENMFWYRQDPGLGLRLIYFSYDVKMKEKGDIPEGYSVSREKKERFSLILESASTNQTSMYLCASSLVRGNQPQHFGDGTRLSIL.

J is TRBJ2-5 and V is TRBV5-1, with D uncertain. The CDR3 contains 12 residues. V lost 4 bases, J lost 0 bases, and 4 bases lay in between. The germline gives CDR1 SGHRS, CDR2 YFSETQ. The CDR3 nucleotides are TGCGCCAGCAGCCAGTACCAAGAGACCCAGTACTTC. Protein sequence: CASSQYQETQYF.

The chain couples TRBV6-1 to TRBJ1-3; D is unresolved. The CDR3 totals 16 residues. Germline CDR1 reads MNHNS; CDR2 reads SASEGT. V was pared by 1 base and J by 3 bases, with 13 bases between. The CDR3 bases are TGTGCCAGCAGTGAAGAGGTGATATTCGATGGAAACACCATATATTTT. This sequence encodes CASSEEVIFDGNTIYF.

The rearrangement links TRBV5-1 to TRBJ1-1; tentatively, D is TRBD1 (5 bases). With 4 bases removed from V and 0 bases from J, the gap between germline ends came to 13 bases. CDR1 is SGHRS, CDR2 YFSETQ, per germline. The CDR3 sequence is 15 residues long. The CDR3 DNA follows: TGCGCCAGCAGCCCAGAGGGGCGTATGAACACTGAAGCTTTCTTT. As protein: CASSPEGRMNTEAFF.